This record looks at one T cell receptor beta chain sequence and its context. Germline assignment: CDR1 DFQATT and CDR2 SNEGSKA (reference sequence). The CDR3 extends over 13 amino acids. Trimming took 4 bases from V and 7 from J; bases not matched to a gene: 2. This entry comes from a study of blood T cells in healthy people across ages. The authors ran a second PCR of about 7 to 11 cycles using a sample-barcoded 5' primer and a J-beta primer mix. TCRdb independently ran MiXCR on the 5' RACE reads; one entry per CDR3 protein. The repertoire consists of roughly 1.7 million distinct CDR3 sequences, with roughly 30% occurring once and the leading ten covering about 11%.

This TCR was recovered from a young woman in good health. Sequenced material: blood. The chain carries TRBV20-1 and TRBJ1-6; 9 bases align to TRBD1. DNA for the CDR3: TGCAGTGCTATCGGACAGGGGAATTCACCCCTCCACTTT. Protein product: CSAIGQGNSPLHF.